The source of this T cell receptor (beta chain) is a study of blood T cell repertoires in COVID-19. Study details: The analysed material was cDNA or gDNA that came from T cells, B-cell-depleted T cells, or PBMCs.

The repertoire was sequenced with immunoSEQ multiplex PCR; TCRdb's copy has only in-frame clones and lacks some. The data hold about 250,000 clones, with approximately 83% observed a single time. The CDR3 contains 10 residues. Trimming left V 7 bases short and J 8 bases short, with 11 bases between. Germline lookup yields CDR1 DFQATT and CDR2 SNEGSKA (reference sequence). Sequencing used peripheral blood. This receptor was identified in a man aged 35-49 years with acute or convalescent COVID-19. The chain combines TRBV20-1 with TRBJ1-2; D unresolved. The CDR3 DNA sequence: TGCAGTGTTTTCGAGTTCGGCTACACCTTC. Its translation: CSVFEFGYTF.